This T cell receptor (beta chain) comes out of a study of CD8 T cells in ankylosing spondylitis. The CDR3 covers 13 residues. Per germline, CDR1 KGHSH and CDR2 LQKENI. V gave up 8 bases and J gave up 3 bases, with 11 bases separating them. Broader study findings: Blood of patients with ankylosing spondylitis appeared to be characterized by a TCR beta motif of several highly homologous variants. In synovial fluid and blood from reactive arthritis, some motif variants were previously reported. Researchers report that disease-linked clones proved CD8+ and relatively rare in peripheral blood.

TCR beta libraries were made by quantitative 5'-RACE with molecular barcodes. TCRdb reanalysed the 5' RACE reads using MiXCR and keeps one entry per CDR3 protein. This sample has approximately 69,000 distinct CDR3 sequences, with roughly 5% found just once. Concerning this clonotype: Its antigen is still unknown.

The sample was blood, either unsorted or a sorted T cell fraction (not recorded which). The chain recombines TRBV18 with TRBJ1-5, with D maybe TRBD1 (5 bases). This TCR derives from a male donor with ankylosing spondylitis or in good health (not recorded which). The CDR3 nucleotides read TGTGCCAGCGCGGGACGGCTCAATCAGCCCCAGCATTTT. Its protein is CASAGRLNQPQHF.